The sequence of this TCR beta chain was determined in a study of T-cell memory formation after mild COVID-19 (dated by TCRdb to about 2021). For the wider study: Most TCR sequence clusters were specific to one of the two donors. T-cell clones expanding and contracting after mild COVID-19 in two donors were tracked by longitudinal TCRalpha and TCRbeta repertoire sequencing. The cohort was made up of two young adult volunteers, one female and one male, who were previously healthy. Overall study outcomes, separate from this receptor: Some responding clones were detected in pre-infection memory, which suggested that pre-existing cross-reactive memory T cells had joined the SARS-CoV-2 response. Clones that contracted from day 15 to 85 showed balanced CD4/CD8 phenotypes, whereas a second wave of clones that expanded from day 15 to 37 leaned towards CD4+. The second-wave clones that peaked on day 37 were not confirmed to be SARS-CoV-2 specific. The study included only a couple of mild cases, and larger cohorts that include severe cases with pre-infection samples were judged to be necessary. Contracting CD4+ clones were found mainly in CM and EM memory subsets, while CD8+ clones were enriched in EMRA.

The germline V end is reduced by 2 bases and the J end by 0 bases; junction bases left unmatched: 12. The germline V gene supplies CDR1 SGHAT and CDR2 FQNNGV. Measured from the cysteine to the phenylalanine, the CDR3 is 19 residues long. The DNA shown is the 57-base CDR3, in frame from base 1. Ficoll-Paque density gradient centrifugation was the method used to isolate PBMCs. The instrument given in TCRdb is Illumina NovaSeq 6000. Using 5'RACE with constant-segment primers, TCRalpha and TCRbeta cDNA libraries were constructed, with sample barcodes and unique molecular identifiers added in the process. Trizol reagent was used to extract RNA from every sample. Libraries were amplified in two PCR steps, with a second sample barcode and Illumina TruSeq adapters added in the second step. Sequencing of the libraries was done on an Illumina NovaSeq, producing 2 x 150 bp paired-end reads. On the authors' methods: Demultiplexing of reads and collapsing into UMI-guided consensus sequences were performed with migec v1.2.7. With mixcr v2.1.11, UMI consensuses were aligned to TRA and TRB V and J templates and assembled into clonotypes. Expanded or contracted clonotypes were those called significant by both edgeR and NoisET, with noise models trained on biological replicates. For edgeR calls, the thresholds were a false discovery rate-adjusted p below 0.01 and a log2 fold-change of 1. PCA with hierarchical clustering of max-normalized trajectories of the 1000 most abundant clonotypes was used as exploratory dynamics analysis. Separately sequenced CD4+ and CD8+ repertoires were used to assign a CD4 or CD8 phenotype to each responding clone. TCRdb handled the public reads itself, with Q25 trimming in fastp and clone calling in MiXCR, and kept productive beta chains. CDR3 protein sequences are deduplicated, and each keeps its most common genes and DNA. These V and J calls originate from TCRdb's pipeline instead of the authors' own analysis. In all, the sample holds 400,000 or so distinct CDR3 sequences, and around 21% of those were seen once. The ten largest clones represent around 13% of the sample.

This clonotype was detected once. It has no known antigen specificity. No much larger clone exists at a distance of one base, and base qualities are not known. One read provides weak support. The chain is made from TRBV11-2 and TRBJ2-1; 8 bases in the junction line up with TRBD2. The sequencing sample was made of PBMCs or a T cell subset sorted from them (not recorded which). This TCR was sampled from an adult woman who had mild COVID-19 (a few samples of this study predate the infection). The sample titles of this study are shuffled in the database, so cell type and time point are left out; the donor was told from shared clones. The CDR3 reads CASSLLPSGLLSSYNEQFF. The bases read TGTGCCAGCAGCTTACTACCTAGCGGGCTACTGAGCTCCTACAATGAGCAGTTCTTC.